This T cell receptor (beta chain) originates from a study of identifying expanded T cells in peripheral blood. TCRdb's table, derived via immunoSEQ multiplex PCR, lists solely in-frame clones and lacks some. The profile shows some 97,000 clones, about 87% of them singletons. Germline V gene lookup returns CDR1 LGHNA and CDR2 YSLEER. Deletions cut 3 bases from V and 4 bases from J, with 6 bases between. The CDR3 loop spans 12 amino acids. The chain couples TRBV4-3 to TRBJ1-1, with a possible D match to TRBD1 (5 bases). Input material: blood. The sequence was obtained from a person between 18 and 75 years old in good health. CDR3 loop: CASSHTGTEAFF. The DNA for the CDR3 is TGCGCCAGCAGCCATACAGGCACTGAAGCTTTCTTT.